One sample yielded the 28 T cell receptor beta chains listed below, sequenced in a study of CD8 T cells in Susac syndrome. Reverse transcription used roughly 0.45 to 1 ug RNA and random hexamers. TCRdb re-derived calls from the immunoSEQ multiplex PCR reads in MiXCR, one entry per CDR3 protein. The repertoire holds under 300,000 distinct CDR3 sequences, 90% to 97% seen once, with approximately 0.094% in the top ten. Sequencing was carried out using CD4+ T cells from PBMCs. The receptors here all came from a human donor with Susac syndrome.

CDR3 sequence (DNA): TGTGCCAGCAGTTTAGTCCCGCAGTCAGACACCTTC. Encoded protein: CASSLVPQSDTF. The chain is built from TRBV12-3 or TRBV12-4 and TRBJ1-2; unclear D gene. This CDR3 region has 12 residues. V lost 1 base, J lost 12 bases, and 12 bases lay in between.

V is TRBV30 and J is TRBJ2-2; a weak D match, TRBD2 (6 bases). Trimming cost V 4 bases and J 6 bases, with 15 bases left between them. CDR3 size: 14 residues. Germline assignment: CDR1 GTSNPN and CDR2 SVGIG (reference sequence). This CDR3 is CAWIGTSHSGELFF. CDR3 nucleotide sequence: TGTGCCTGGATAGGAACTAGCCACTCCGGGGAGCTGTTTTTT.

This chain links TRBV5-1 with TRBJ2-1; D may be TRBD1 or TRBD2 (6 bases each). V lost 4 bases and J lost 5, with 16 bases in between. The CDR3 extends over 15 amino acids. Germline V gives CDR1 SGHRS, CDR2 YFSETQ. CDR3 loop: CASSREGGLDNEQFF. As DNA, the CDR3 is TGCGCCAGCAGCCGAGAAGGGGGGCTCGACAATGAGCAGTTCTTC.

CDR3 sequence (DNA): TGCGCCAGCAGCTCTACCGGGACAACCTACGAGCAGTACTTC. Its translation: CASSSTGTTYEQYF. The chain combines TRBV5-1 with TRBJ2-7; D may be TRBD1 (6 bases). The CDR3 totals 14 residues. Germline-derived CDR1 and CDR2 are SGHRS and YFSETQ. Trimming left V 3 bases short and J 2 bases short, with 12 bases between.

CDR3 sequence: CASSVGDRSYEQYF. CDR3 bases: TGTGCCAGCAGCGTGGGGGACAGGTCCTACGAGCAGTACTTC. This rearrangement joins TRBV9 to TRBJ2-7, with 8 nucleotides matching TRBD1. Germline assignment: CDR1 SGDLS and CDR2 YYNGEE. The CDR3 sequence is 14 residues long. Unmatched junction bases numbered 2, after V lost 2 bases and J lost 1 base.

CDR3 in amino acids: CASSQNLPIDYGYTF. The CDR3 region has the DNA TGTGCCAGCAGCCAAAATCTCCCTATCGACTATGGCTACACCTTC. The chain combines TRBV14 with TRBJ1-2; no firm D call. Trimming cost V 2 bases and J 3 bases, with 13 bases left between them. The germline gives CDR1 SGHDN, CDR2 FVKESK. The CDR3 runs 15 residues.

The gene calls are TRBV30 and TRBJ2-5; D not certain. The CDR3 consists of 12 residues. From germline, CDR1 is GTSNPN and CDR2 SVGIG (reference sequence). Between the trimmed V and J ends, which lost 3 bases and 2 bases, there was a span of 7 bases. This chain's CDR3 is CAWSAGQETQYF. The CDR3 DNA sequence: TGTGCCTGGAGCGCAGGACAAGAGACCCAGTACTTC.

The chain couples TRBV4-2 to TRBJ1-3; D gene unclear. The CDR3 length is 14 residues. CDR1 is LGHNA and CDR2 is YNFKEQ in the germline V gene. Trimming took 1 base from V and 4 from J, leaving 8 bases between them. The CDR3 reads CASSQAPLGNTIYF. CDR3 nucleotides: TGTGCCAGCAGCCAAGCTCCATTGGGAAACACCATATATTTT.

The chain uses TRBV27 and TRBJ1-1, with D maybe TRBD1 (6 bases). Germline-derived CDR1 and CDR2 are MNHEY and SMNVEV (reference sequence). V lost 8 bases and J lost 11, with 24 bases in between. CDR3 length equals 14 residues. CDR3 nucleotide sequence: TGTGCCAGCGGGAGGGACATGAGAAAAGTAGTGGCTTTCTTT. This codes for CASGRDMRKVVAFF.

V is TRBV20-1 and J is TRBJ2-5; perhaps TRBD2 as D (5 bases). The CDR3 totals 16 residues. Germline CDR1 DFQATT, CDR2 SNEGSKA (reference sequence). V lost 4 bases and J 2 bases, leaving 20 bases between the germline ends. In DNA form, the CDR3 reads TGCAGTGCTACAATACCCGCGGGCAGCCTACAAGAGACCCAGTACTTC. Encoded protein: CSATIPAGSLQETQYF.

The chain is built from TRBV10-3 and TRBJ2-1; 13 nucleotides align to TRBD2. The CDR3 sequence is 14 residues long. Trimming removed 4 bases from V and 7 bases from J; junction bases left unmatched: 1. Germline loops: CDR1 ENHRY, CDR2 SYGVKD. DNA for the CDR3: TGTGCCATCAGTGGGACTAGCGGGAGAAATGAGCAGTTCTTC. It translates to CAISGTSGRNEQFF.

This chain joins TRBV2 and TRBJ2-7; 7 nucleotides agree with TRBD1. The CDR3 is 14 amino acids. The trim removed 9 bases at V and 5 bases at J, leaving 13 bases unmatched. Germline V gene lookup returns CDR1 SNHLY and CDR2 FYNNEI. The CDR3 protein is CASIYRDQGDEQYF. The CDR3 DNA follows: TGTGCCAGTATCTACCGGGACCAGGGGGACGAGCAGTACTTC.

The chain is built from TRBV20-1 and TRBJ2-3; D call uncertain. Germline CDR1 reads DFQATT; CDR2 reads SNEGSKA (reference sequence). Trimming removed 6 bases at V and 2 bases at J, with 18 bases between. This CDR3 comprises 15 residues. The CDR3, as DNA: TGCAGTGCCCCCAAGCTCGGCAGCCCCACAGATACGCAGTATTTT. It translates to CSAPKLGSPTDTQYF.

The CDR3 protein is CASSGRDRGNSPLHF. The CDR3 nucleotides read TGTGCCAGCAGTGGCCGGGACAGGGGAAATTCACCCCTCCACTTT. The rearrangement uses TRBV25-1 and TRBJ1-6; 10 bases match TRBD1. V dropped 4 bases and J dropped 7; count of bases not matched to a gene: 4. Per germline, CDR1 MGHDK and CDR2 SYGVNS. This CDR3 is 15 amino acids long. The entire variable domain, with the rest obtained from reference TRBV25-1 and TRBJ1-6, is as follows: EADIYQTPRYLVIGTGKKITLECSQTMGHDKMYWYQQDPGMELHLIHYSYGVNSTEKGDLSSESTVSRIRTEHFPLTLESARPSHTSQYLCASSGRDRGNSPLHFGNGTRLTVT.

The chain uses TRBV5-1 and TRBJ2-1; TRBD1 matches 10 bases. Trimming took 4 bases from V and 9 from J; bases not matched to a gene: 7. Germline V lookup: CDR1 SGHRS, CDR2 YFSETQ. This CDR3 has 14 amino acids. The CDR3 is CASSGRTGGTEQFF. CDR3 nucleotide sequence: TGCGCCAGCAGCGGGAGGACAGGGGGGACTGAGCAGTTCTTC.

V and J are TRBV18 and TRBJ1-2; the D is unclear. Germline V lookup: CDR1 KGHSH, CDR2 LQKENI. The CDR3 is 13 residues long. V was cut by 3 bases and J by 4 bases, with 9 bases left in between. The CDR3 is CASSPWGTYGYTF. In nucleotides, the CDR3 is TGTGCCAGCTCACCGTGGGGAACCTATGGCTACACCTTC.

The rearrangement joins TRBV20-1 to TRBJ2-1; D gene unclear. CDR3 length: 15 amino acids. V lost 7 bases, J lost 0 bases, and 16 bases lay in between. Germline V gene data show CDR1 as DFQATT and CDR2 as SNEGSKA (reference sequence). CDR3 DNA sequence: TGCAGTGTTCAGGCTAGGGCGAGCTCCTACAATGAGCAGTTCTTC. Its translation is CSVQARASSYNEQFF.

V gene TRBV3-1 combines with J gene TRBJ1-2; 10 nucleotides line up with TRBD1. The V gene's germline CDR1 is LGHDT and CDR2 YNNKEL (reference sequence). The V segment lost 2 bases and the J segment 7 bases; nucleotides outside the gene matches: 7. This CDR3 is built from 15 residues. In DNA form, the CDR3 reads TGTGCCAGCAGCCAACTATCCGGGACAGGGGCTGGCTACACCTTC. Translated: CASSQLSGTGAGYTF.

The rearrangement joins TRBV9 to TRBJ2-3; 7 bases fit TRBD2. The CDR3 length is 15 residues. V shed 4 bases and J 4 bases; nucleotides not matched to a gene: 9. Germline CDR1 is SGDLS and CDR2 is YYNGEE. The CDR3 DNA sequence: TGTGCCAGCAGCTTAGCGGGCCGGGCCCCAGATACGCAGTATTTT. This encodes CASSLAGRAPDTQYF. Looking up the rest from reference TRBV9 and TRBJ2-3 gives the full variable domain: DSGVTQTPKHLITATGQRVTLRCSPRSGDLSVYWYQQSLDQGLQFLIQYYNGEERAKGNILERFSAQQFPDLHSELNLSSLELGDSALYFCASSLAGRAPDTQYFGPGTRLTVL.

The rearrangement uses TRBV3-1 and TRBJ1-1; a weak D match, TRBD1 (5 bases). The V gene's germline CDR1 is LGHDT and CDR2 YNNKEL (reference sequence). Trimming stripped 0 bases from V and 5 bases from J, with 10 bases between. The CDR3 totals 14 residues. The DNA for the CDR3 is TGTGCCAGCAGCCAAGATGCTGGGGGAACTGAAGCTTTCTTT. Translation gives CASSQDAGGTEAFF. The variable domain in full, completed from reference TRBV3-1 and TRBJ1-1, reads DTAVSQTPKYLVTQMGNDKSIKCEQNLGHDTMYWYKQDSKKFLKIMFSYNNKELIINETVPNRFSPKSPDKAHLNLHINSLELGDSAVYFCASSQDAGGTEAFFGQGTRLTVV.

The CDR3 sequence: CASISWTANQPQHF. The CDR3 DNA is TGTGCCAGCATTTCTTGGACCGCGAATCAGCCCCAGCATTTT. This chain links TRBV28 with TRBJ1-5; the D is unclear. CDR3 length: 14 amino acids. The V and J ends lost 7 bases and 4 bases respectively, with 14 bases between them. Germline V gives CDR1 MDHEN, CDR2 SYDVKM.

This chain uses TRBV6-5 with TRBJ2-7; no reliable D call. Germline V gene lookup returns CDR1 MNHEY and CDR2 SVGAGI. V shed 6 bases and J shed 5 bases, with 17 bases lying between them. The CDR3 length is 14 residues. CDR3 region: CASRRHPRTDEQYF. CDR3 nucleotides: TGTGCCAGCAGACGGCACCCACGGACCGACGAGCAGTACTTC.

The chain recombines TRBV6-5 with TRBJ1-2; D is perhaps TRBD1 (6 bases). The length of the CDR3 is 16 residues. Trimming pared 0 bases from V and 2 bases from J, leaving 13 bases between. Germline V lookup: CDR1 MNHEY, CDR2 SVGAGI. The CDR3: CASSYSTGPTNYGYTF. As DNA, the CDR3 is TGTGCCAGCAGTTACTCGACAGGACCTACCAACTATGGCTACACCTTC.

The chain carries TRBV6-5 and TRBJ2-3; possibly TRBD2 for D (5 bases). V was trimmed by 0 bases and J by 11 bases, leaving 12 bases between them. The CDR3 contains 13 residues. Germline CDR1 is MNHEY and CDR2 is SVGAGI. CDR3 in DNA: TGTGCCAGCAGTTACTCTCGTCGACGGGGGCAGTATTTT. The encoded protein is CASSYSRRRGQYF.

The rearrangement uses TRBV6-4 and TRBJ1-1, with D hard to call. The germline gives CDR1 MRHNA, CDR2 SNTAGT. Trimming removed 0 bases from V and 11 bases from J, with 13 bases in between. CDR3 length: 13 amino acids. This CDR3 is CASSDSAEKAAFF. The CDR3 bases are TGTGCCAGCAGTGACTCGGCGGAAAAGGCGGCTTTCTTT.

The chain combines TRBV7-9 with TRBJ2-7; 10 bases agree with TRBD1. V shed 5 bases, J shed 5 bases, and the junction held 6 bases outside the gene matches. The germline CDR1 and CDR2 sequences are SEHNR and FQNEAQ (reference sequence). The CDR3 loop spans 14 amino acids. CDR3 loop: CASSQGQGKDEQYF. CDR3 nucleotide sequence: TGTGCCAGCAGCCAGGGACAGGGGAAGGACGAGCAGTACTTC.

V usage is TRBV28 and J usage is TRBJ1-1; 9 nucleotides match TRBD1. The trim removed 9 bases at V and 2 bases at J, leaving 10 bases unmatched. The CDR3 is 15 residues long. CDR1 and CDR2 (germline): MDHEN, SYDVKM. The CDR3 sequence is CASRQGGTGNTEAFF. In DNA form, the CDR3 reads TGTGCCAGTCGACAGGGGGGAACTGGCAACACTGAAGCTTTCTTT.

The CDR3: CASANGYQETQYF. CDR3 sequence (DNA): TGTGCCAGCGCTAACGGGTACCAAGAGACCCAGTACTTC. V is TRBV28 and J is TRBJ2-5; D call uncertain. The V gene lost 8 bases and the J gene lost 0 bases, with 10 bases spanning the gap. The CDR3 totals 13 residues. From germline, CDR1 is MDHEN and CDR2 SYDVKM. Based on the CDR3 plus reference TRBV28 and TRBJ2-5, the full variable domain is DVKVTQSSRYLVKRTGEKVFLECVQDMDHENMFWYRQDPGLGLRLIYFSYDVKMKEKGDIPEGYSVSREKKERFSLILESASTNQTSMYLCASANGYQETQYFGPGTRLLVL.